This T cell receptor (beta chain) was profiled in a study of blood T cell repertoires in COVID-19. Repertoires were generated with immunoSEQ multiplex PCR, while TCRdb's copy carries only in-frame clones and drops some. The data show fewer than 70,000 clones, around four fifths seen once. This clone was counted only a few times. V was cut by 9 bases and J by 7 bases, with 12 bases left in between. Germline V gene sequence: CDR1 LNHDA, CDR2 SQIVND (reference sequence). This CDR3 region has 11 residues. The clonotype comes from a human donor in a cohort sampled during active COVID-19. The specimen sequenced was peripheral blood. The rearrangement links TRBV19 to TRBJ1-2; D is ambiguous. Here the CDR3 reads CASRIPSGYTF. The DNA for the CDR3 is TGTGCCAGCCGAATACCGAGTGGCTACACCTTC.